This TCR beta chain comes out of a study of siplizumab effects on memory and regulatory T cells. In the case of this clone: The antigen remains unidentified.

General observations from the study: In the presence of siplizumab, alloreactive sequences traceable to unstimulated CD4+ memory cells were significantly reduced. Most alloreactive clones went unmapped to unstimulated subsets; only a minor fraction mapped. Naive T cells were seemingly more diverse than memory cells, and major contributions to the alloresponse seemed to be made by them. Relative to controls at roughly 28%, mappable alloreactive CD4+ clones exhibited a mean Treg-derived proportion of approximately 70% with siplizumab.

The CDR3 has 15 residues. The germline gives CDR1 LNHDA, CDR2 SQIVND (reference sequence). V gave up 0 bases and J gave up 2 bases, with 8 bases separating them. TCRdb's table, derived via immunoSEQ multiplex PCR, lists solely in-frame clones and lacks some. Among tens of thousands of clones listed, approximately 88% were seen once. The chain has TRBV19 and TRBJ2-1; tentatively, D is TRBD2 (5 bases). Sequenced input: Tregs sorted from blood. The TCR originated in a human donor in good health. The DNA for the CDR3 is TGTGCCAGTAGTATAGAACCGGGGACCTACAATGAGCAGTTCTTC. It encodes CASSIEPGTYNEQFF.